The clone carrying this TCR beta chain was observed a handful of times. The data stem from a study of shared clonotypes between healthy human individuals. Germline CDR1 is SGHAT and CDR2 is FQDESV (reference sequence). Trimming at V came to 5 bases and at J to 6 bases, leaving 11 bases not matched to a gene. The CDR3 covers 15 residues. The material for each subset, its genomic DNA, was split evenly across several immunoSEQ plates. The sequencing of unsorted PBMC DNA took place on ten immunoSEQ deep assay plates. The assay was immunoSEQ multiplex PCR, and TCRdb's table has in-frame clones only and misses some. The sample has some 470,000 clones; less than 80% are singletons.

This sequence was found in a woman aged 40 to 50 in good health. Some clones in this sample may be carry-over from other donors' samples. This chain links TRBV11-1 with TRBJ1-1; 8 bases map to TRBD1. Sequencing used PBMCs. CDR3 region: CASSQGAWENAEAFF. Here the CDR3 DNA reads TGTGCCAGCAGCCAGGGGGCGTGGGAAAACGCTGAAGCTTTCTTT.